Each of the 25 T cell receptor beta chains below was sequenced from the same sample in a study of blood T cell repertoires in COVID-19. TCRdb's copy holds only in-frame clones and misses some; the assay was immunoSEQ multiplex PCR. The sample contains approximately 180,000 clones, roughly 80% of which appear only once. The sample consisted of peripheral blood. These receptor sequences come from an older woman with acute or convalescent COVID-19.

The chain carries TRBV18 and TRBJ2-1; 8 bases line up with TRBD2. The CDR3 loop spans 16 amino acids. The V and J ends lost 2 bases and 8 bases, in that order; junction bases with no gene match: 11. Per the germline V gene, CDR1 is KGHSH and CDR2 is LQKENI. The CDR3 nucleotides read TGTGCCAGCTCACCAAGGCGGGAGGCCTTTAGGGATGAGCAGTTCTTC. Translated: CASSPRREAFRDEQFF.

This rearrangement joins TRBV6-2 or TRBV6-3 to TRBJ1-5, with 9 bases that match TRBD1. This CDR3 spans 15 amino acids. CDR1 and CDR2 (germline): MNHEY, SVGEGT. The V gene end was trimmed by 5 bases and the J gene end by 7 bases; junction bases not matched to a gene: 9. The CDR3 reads CASSRLTGGWQPQHF. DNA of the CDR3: TGTGCCAGCAGTCGACTCACAGGGGGCTGGCAGCCCCAGCATTTT.

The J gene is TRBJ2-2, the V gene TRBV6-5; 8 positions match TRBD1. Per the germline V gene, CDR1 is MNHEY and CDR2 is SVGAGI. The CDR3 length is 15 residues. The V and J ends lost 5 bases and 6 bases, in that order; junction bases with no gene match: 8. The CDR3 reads CASSSRGPNPGELFF. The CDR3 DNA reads TGTGCCAGCAGTAGCAGGGGGCCAAATCCCGGGGAGCTGTTTTTT.

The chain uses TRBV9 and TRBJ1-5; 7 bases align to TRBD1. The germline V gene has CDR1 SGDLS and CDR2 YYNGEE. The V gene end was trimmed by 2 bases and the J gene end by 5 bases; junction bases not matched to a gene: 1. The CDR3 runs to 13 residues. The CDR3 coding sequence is TGTGCCAGCAGCGTCGGACAGGATCAGCCCCAGCATTTT. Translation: CASSVGQDQPQHF.

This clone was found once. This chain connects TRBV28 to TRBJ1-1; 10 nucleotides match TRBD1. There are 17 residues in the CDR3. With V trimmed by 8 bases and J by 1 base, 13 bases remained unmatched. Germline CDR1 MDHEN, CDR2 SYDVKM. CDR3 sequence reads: CASRLRQGAGGNTEAFF. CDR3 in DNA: TGTGCCAGCCGCCTCCGACAGGGGGCAGGGGGGAACACTGAAGCTTTCTTT.

The CDR3 spells CSVARDRAISPLHF. Here the CDR3 DNA reads TGCAGCGTTGCCCGGGACAGGGCAATTTCACCCCTCCACTTT. The chain employs TRBV29-1 and TRBJ1-6; 9 bases fit TRBD1. CDR1 is SQVTM, CDR2 ANQGSEA, per germline. The CDR3 sequence is 14 residues long. The V segment lost 4 bases and the J segment 9 bases; nucleotides outside the gene matches: 7.

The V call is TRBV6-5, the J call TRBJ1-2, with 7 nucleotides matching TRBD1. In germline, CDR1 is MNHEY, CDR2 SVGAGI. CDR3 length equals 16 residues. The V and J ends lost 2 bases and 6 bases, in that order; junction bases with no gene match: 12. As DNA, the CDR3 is TGTGCCAGCAGTTACCTTACGCCGGGACAGAGGGATGGCTACACCTTC. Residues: CASSYLTPGQRDGYTF.

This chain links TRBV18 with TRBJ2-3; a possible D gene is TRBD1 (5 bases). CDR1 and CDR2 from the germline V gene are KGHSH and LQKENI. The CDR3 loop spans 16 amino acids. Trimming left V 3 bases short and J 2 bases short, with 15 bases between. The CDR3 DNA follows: TGTGCCAGCTCACCTATAGAAAGCAGGGTCACAGATACGCAGTATTTT. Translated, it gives CASSPIESRVTDTQYF.

The CDR3: CSASERGQGSEQYF. The CDR3 region has the DNA TGCAGTGCTAGTGAACGGGGACAGGGGTCCGAGCAGTACTTC. V gene TRBV20-1 combines with J gene TRBJ2-7; 10 bases agree with TRBD1. The length of the CDR3 is 14 residues. Per germline, CDR1 DFQATT and CDR2 SNEGSKA (reference sequence). The J segment lost 6 bases and the V segment lost 3 bases, leaving 8 bases of the junction unmatched.

The CDR3 spells CASRGGETQYF. The CDR3 DNA is TGTGCCAGCAGAGGGGGAGAGACCCAGTACTTC. V gene TRBV2 combines with J gene TRBJ2-5, with D maybe TRBD1 (6 bases). Deletions cut 6 bases from V and 4 bases from J, with 6 bases between. Germline assignment: CDR1 SNHLY and CDR2 FYNNEI. The CDR3 has 11 amino acids.

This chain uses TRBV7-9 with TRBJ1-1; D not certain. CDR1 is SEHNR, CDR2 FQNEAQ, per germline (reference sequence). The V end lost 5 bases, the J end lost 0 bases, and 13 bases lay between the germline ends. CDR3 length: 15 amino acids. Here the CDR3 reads CASSPKTGMNTEAFF. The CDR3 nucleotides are TGTGCCAGCAGCCCTAAGACGGGGATGAACACTGAAGCTTTCTTT.

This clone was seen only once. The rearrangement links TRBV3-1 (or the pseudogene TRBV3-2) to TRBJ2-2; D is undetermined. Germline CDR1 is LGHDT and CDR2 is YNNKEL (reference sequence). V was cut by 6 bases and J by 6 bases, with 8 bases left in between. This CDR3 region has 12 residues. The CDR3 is CASSVVSGELFF. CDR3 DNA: TGTGCCAGCAGTGTAGTTTCCGGGGAGCTGTTTTTT.

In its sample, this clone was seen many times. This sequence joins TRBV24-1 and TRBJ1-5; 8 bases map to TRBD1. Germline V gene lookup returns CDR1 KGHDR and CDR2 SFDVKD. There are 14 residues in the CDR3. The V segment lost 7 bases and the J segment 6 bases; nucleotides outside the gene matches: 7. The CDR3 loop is CATSRTGQGQPQHF. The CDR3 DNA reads TGTGCCACCAGCCGGACAGGGCAAGGTCAGCCCCAGCATTTT.

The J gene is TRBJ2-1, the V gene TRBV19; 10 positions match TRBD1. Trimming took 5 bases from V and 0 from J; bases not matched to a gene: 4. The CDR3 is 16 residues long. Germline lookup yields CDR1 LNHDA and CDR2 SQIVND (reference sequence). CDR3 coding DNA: TGTGCCAGTAGTCGGACAGGGGGACCCTCCTACAATGAGCAGTTCTTC. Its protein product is CASSRTGGPSYNEQFF.

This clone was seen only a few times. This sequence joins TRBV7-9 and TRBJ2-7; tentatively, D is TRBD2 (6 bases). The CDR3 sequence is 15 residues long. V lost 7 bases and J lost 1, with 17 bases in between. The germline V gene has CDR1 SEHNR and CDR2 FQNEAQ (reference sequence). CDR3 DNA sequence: TGTGCCAGCACCCTAAGGCGGGGCGTATCCTACGAGCAGTACTTC. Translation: CASTLRRGVSYEQYF.

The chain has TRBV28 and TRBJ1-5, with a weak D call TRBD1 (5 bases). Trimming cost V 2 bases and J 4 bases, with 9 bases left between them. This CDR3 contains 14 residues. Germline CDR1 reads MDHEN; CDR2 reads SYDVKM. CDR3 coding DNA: TGTGCCAGCAGTTTAAGGGCAGGGAATCAGCCCCAGCATTTT. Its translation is CASSLRAGNQPQHF.

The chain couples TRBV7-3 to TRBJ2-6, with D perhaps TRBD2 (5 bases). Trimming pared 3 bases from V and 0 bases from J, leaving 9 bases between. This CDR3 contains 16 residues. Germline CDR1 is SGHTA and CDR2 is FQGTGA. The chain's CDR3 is CASSLRSGSGANVLTF. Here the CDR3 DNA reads TGTGCCAGCAGCTTGAGGAGCGGCTCTGGGGCCAACGTCCTGACTTTC.

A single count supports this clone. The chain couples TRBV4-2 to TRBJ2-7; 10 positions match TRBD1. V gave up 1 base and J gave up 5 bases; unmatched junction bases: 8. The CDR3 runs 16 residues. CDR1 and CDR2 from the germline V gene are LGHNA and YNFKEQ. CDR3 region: CASSQGRDRGSDEQYF. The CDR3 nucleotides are TGTGCCAGCAGCCAAGGCCGGGACAGGGGCTCGGACGAGCAGTACTTC.

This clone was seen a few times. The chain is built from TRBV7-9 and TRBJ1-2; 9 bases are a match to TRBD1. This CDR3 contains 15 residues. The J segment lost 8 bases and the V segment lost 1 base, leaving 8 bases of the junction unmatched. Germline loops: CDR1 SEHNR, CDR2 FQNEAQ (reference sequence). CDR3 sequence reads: CASSLGRDRVGGYTF. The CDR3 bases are TGTGCCAGCAGCTTAGGAAGGGACAGGGTGGGCGGCTACACCTTC.

In DNA form, the CDR3 reads TGTGCCAGCAGCCCGCGGGGGGGTACGCAGTATTTT. Translation: CASSPRGGTQYF. The V gene is TRBV7-9, the J gene TRBJ2-3; 9 bases are shared with TRBD2. CDR3 length: 12 amino acids. With V trimmed by 5 bases and J by 8 bases, 2 bases remained unmatched. Per the germline V gene, CDR1 is SEHNR and CDR2 is FQNEAQ (reference sequence).

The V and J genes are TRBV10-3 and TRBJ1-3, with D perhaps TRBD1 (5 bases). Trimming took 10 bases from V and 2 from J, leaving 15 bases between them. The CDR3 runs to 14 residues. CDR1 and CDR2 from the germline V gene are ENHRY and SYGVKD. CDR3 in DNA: TGTGCCACCGGCGGGGGGAACCCTGGAAACACCATATATTTT. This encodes CATGGGNPGNTIYF.

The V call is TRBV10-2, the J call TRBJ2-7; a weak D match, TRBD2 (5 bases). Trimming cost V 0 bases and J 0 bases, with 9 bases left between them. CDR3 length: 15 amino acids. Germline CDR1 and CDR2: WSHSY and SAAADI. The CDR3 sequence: CASSESSGISYEQYF. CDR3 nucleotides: TGCGCCAGCAGTGAGTCTTCCGGGATCTCCTACGAGCAGTACTTC.

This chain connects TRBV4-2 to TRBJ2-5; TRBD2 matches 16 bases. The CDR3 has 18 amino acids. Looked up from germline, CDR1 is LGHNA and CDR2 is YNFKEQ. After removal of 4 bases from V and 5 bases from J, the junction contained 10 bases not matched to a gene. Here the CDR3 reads CASSPGTSGGAAGETQYF. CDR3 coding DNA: TGTGCCAGCAGCCCTGGGACTAGCGGGGGGGCCGCCGGGGAGACCCAGTACTTC.

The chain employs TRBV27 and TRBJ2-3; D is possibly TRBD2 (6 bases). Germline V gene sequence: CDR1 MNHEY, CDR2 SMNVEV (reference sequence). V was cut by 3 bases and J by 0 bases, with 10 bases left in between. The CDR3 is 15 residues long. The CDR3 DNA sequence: TGTGCCAGCAGTTTGAGTAGCGGAAGCACAGATACGCAGTATTTT. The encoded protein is CASSLSSGSTDTQYF.

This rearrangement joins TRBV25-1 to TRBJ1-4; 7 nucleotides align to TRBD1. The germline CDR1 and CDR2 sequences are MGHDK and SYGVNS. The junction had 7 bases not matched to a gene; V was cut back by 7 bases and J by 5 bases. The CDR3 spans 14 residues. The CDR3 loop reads CASTQQGKNEKLFF. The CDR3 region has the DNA TGTGCCAGCACTCAACAGGGGAAAAATGAAAAACTGTTTTTT.